These T cell receptor beta chains were read from a single sample in a study of cytomegalovirus exposure and HLA in healthy donors. Method: immunoSEQ multiplex PCR; TCRdb's copy keeps in-frame clones and lacks some. The sample includes around 120,000 clones, roughly 80% of them seen just once. The material sequenced was PBMCs. The origin of the receptors is a man between 45 and 60 years old in good health and CMV-seropositive. The CDR3 runs from the conserved cysteine through the conserved F or W. D genes are given only for firm matches. The size field is filled for only some rows; it gives once, few, many or a size class.

TRBJ2-6 | - | - | TRBV5-1 | TGCGCCAGCAGCTTGGCCGGGACAAGTGGGGCCAACGTCCTGACTTTC | CASSLAGTSGANVLTF
TRBJ1-5 | - | - | TRBV19 | TGTGCCAGTAGCCTGGGGCAGGATCAGCCCCAGCATTTT | CASSLGQDQPQHF
TRBJ1-6 | once | TRBD1 | TRBV7-2 | TGTGCCAGCAGCTTAGCGGCAGGGGGCTTGAATTCACCCCTCCACTTT | CASSLAAGGLNSPLHF
TRBJ1-2 | - | - | TRBV29-1 | TGCAGCGTTGAGACAGTAAATAACTATGGCTACACCTTC | CSVETVNNYGYTF
TRBJ2-3 | - | - | TRBV5-1 | TGCGCCAGCAGCCTACAGGAAGATACGCAGTATTTT | CASSLQEDTQYF
TRBJ1-1 | - | - | TRBV27 | TGTGCCAGCAGTTTATTTGGCGGGGGGAACACTGAAGCTTTCTTT | CASSLFGGGNTEAFF
TRBJ1-6 | - | - | TRBV1 | TGCACCAGCAGCCAATTAGTAGGGGGCTTGAACGATTCACCCCTCCACTTT | CTSSQLVGGLNDSPLHF
TRBJ2-7 | - | TRBD1 | TRBV5-1 | TGCGCCAGCAGCCCCGGGACAGTACCCTACGAGCAGTACTTC | CASSPGTVPYEQYF
TRBJ2-1 | once | TRBD1 | TRBV5-5 | TGTGCCAGCAGCTTCGGACAGGGGGCGCGGAGTGCGGATGAGCAGTTCTTC | CASSFGQGARSADEQFF
TRBJ2-2 | - | TRBD1 | TRBV6-5 | TGTGCCAGCAGGACAGGGGAGAAGTCCGGGGAGCTGTTTTTT | CASRTGEKSGELFF
TRBJ1-4 | - | TRBD1 | TRBV5-1 | TGCGCCAGCAGCTTGGGACAGGGGATGGAAAAACTGTTTTTT | CASSLGQGMEKLFF
TRBJ2-5 | - | TRBD2 | TRBV4-2 | TGTGCCAGCAGCCAGGGGAGGGGCGAACAAGAGACCCAGTACTTC | CASSQGRGEQETQYF
TRBJ2-3 | - | - | TRBV7-3 | TGTGCCAGCAGCCTCATGGGCGGGGCCACAGATACGCAGTATTTT | CASSLMGGATDTQYF
TRBJ1-5 | - | - | TRBV6-1 | TGTGCCAGCAGTGGGGCCTACGGGAGTCAGCCCCAGCATTTT | CASSGAYGSQPQHF
TRBJ1-1 | - | - | TRBV10-3 | TGTGCCATCAGTGTAGCAGGGGATGAAGCTTTCTTT | CAISVAGDEAFF
TRBJ2-1 | once | - | TRBV9 | TGTGCCAGCAGCCCCTCAGGCGGGTCAAACAATGAGCAGTTCTTC | CASSPSGGSNNEQFF
TRBJ2-1 | once | TRBD2 | TRBV19 | TGTGCCAGTAGCCTACACGAACCGGGACTAGCGGTCGGGCAGGGCCGGGGGGGGCATTCGCAGTTCTTC | CASSLHEPGLAVGQGRGGHSQFF
TRBJ2-5 | - | - | TRBV5-6 | TGTGCCAGCAGCTTTTCGGGGAAGAGGGAGACCCAGTACTTC | CASSFSGKRETQYF
TRBJ2-2 | - | TRBD1 | TRBV5-1 | TGCGCCAGCAGCTCAGGACAGGGCAGCACCGGGGAGCTGTTTTTT | CASSSGQGSTGELFF
TRBJ1-1 | - | TRBD1 | TRBV5-1 | TGCGCCAGCAGCTTGACAGACAGGGCCATGAACACTGAAGCTTTCTTT | CASSLTDRAMNTEAFF
TRBJ2-1 | - | TRBD2 | TRBV2 | TGTGCCAGCACCCAAAGGGGACTAGCGGACGATAATGAGCAGTTCTTC | CASTQRGLADDNEQFF
TRBJ2-5 | - | TRBD1 | TRBV28 | TGTGCCAGCAGTCTGCGGGACAGGGTAGAGACCCAGTACTTC | CASSLRDRVETQYF
TRBJ2-2 | - | - | TRBV6-6 | TGTGCCAGCAGGGGGAGGTACACCGGGGAGCTGTTTTTT | CASRGRYTGELFF
TRBJ1-5 | - | - | TRBV10-3 | TGTGCCATCAGTGAGTCGTCGCAGCGCTCCGAGTCATATCAGCCCCAGCATTTT | CAISESSQRSESYQPQHF
TRBJ1-6 | - | TRBD1 | TRBV28 | TGTGCCAGCAGTTCCTGGACAGGAGCTAGTTCACCCCTCCACTTT | CASSSWTGASSPLHF
TRBJ2-7 | - | TRBD1 | TRBV4-1 | TGCGCCAGCAGCCAAACGAGAACAGGGGTCTACGAGCAGTACTTC | CASSQTRTGVYEQYF